This T cell receptor beta chain is from a study of CD8 T cells in Susac syndrome. After extraction with the RNeasy kit, about 0.5 to 1 ug of the RNA was reverse transcribed using random hexamers. The amplification used immunoSEQ multiplex PCR on TCR beta CDR3; it spanned 54 Vbeta and 13 Jbeta. MiXCR, applied by TCRdb to the immunoSEQ multiplex PCR reads, yields one record per CDR3 protein. The sample includes 100,000 to 150,000 distinct CDR3 sequences, roughly 95% of them seen just once. High-throughput TCR beta sequencing covered peripheral CD8+ and CD4+ T cells. The TEMRA cells underwent FACS enrichment, while the CD8+ and CD4+ T cells underwent negative isolation. In germline, CDR1 is SEHNR, CDR2 FQNEAQ (reference sequence). The CDR3 is 14 amino acids. The germline V and J ends were trimmed by 7 bases and 1 base, with 13 bases remaining between them.

Sequences were obtained from CD4+ T cells from PBMCs. The rearrangement joins TRBV7-9 to TRBJ2-5; no clear D gene. The TCR comes from a human donor with Susac syndrome. CDR3 in amino acids: CASTYSGSQETQYF. The DNA of the CDR3 is TGTGCCAGCACCTACTCGGGCAGCCAAGAGACCCAGTACTTC.